The 26 T cell receptor beta chains below all came from one sample that was sequenced in a study of graft-versus-host responses after intestinal transplantation. Using immunoSEQ multiplex PCR, the repertoire was profiled, and TCRdb retains in-frame clones only, with some absent. The sample includes 25,000 to 30,000 clones, roughly 82% of them seen just once. These TCRs are of unknown antigen specificity. The sequences come from unstimulated CD4+ T cells sorted from spleen or lymph node cells, collected before intestinal transplant. These receptors originate from a human donor who received an intestinal transplant.

The chain links TRBV19 to TRBJ2-5; D is possibly TRBD1 (5 bases). Germline values: CDR1 LNHDA, CDR2 SQIVND (reference sequence). This CDR3 contains 16 residues. The V gene lost 3 bases and the J gene lost 2 bases, with 16 bases spanning the gap. This CDR3 reads CASSIGQGWRQETQYF. In DNA, the CDR3 is TGTGCCAGTAGTATCGGGCAGGGATGGAGACAAGAGACCCAGTACTTC.

The J gene is TRBJ2-1, the V gene TRBV7-2; D gene ambiguous. The CDR3 is 13 amino acids. Deletions cut 3 bases from V and 4 bases from J, with 7 bases between. Germline-derived CDR1 and CDR2 are SGHTA and FQGNSA. The chain's CDR3 is CASSFGGYNEQFF. The CDR3 coding sequence is TGTGCCAGCAGCTTCGGCGGATACAATGAGCAGTTCTTC.

The chain employs TRBV6-1 and TRBJ1-1; no reliable D call. CDR1 is MNHNS and CDR2 is SASEGT in the germline V gene. This CDR3 spans 13 amino acids. V was clipped by 5 bases and J by 0 bases, with 7 bases between them. The CDR3 DNA sequence: TGTGCCAGCAGTACCCCACTGAACACTGAAGCTTTCTTT. Protein: CASSTPLNTEAFF.

The chain is built from TRBV27 and TRBJ1-2; maybe TRBD1 (5 bases). The CDR3 is 12 amino acids. Trimming left V 3 bases short and J 7 bases short, with 9 bases between. The germline gives CDR1 MNHEY, CDR2 SMNVEV (reference sequence). The CDR3, as DNA: TGTGCCAGCAGTTTCTCGGGGGGTGGCTACACCTTC. Protein product: CASSFSGGGYTF.

This chain connects TRBV29-1 to TRBJ2-7, with 7 bases lining up with TRBD1. This CDR3 has 12 residues. Germline CDR1 SQVTM, CDR2 ANQGSEA. Trimming cost V 7 bases and J 3 bases; bases outside gene matches: 6. This chain's CDR3 is CSGRDSIYEQYF. The CDR3 region has the DNA TGCAGCGGCCGGGACAGTATCTACGAGCAGTACTTC.

The J gene is TRBJ2-7, the V gene TRBV6-5, with D unresolved. The CDR3 is 13 residues long. Trimming took off 0 bases at V and 3 bases at J, with 6 bases between the two ends. CDR1 is MNHEY and CDR2 is SVGAGI in the germline V gene. CDR3 residues: CASSYSGIYEQYF. The CDR3 region has the DNA TGTGCCAGCAGTTACTCAGGTATCTACGAGCAGTACTTC.

The rearrangement joins TRBV6-1 to TRBJ2-5; either TRBD1 or TRBD2 may fit D (5 bases each). The CDR3 loop spans 14 amino acids. Trimming cost V 6 bases and J 0 bases, with 11 bases left between them. From germline, CDR1 is MNHNS and CDR2 SASEGT. In DNA form, the CDR3 reads TGTGCCAGCAGCCCCGGGGCTCACCAAGAGACCCAGTACTTC. Its translation: CASSPGAHQETQYF.

V usage is TRBV7-9 and J usage is TRBJ2-5; 8 nucleotides line up with TRBD2. The germline gives CDR1 SEHNR, CDR2 FQNEAQ (reference sequence). This CDR3 contains 14 residues. V was pared by 4 bases and J by 2 bases, with 3 bases of the junction left unmatched. For the CDR3, the DNA is TGTGCCAGCAGCTGGACGGGGGGGCAAGAGACCCAGTACTTC. It yields the protein CASSWTGGQETQYF.

This clone was recorded once. The rearrangement uses TRBV5-1 and TRBJ1-2; 9 bases agree with TRBD1. This CDR3 is 14 amino acids long. The ends lost 0 bases at V and 7 bases at J; junction bases unmatched: 4. Per the germline V gene, CDR1 is SGHRS and CDR2 is YFSETQ. As DNA, the CDR3 is TGCGCCAGCAGCTTGGAGGGACAGGGAGGTGGCTACACCTTC. This sequence encodes CASSLEGQGGGYTF.

J is TRBJ2-7 and V is TRBV5-1, with TRBD1 as a possible D gene (6 bases). The CDR3 runs to 12 residues. The germline V gene encodes CDR1 SGHRS and CDR2 YFSETQ. Trimming cost V 3 bases and J 4 bases, with 8 bases left between them. The CDR3: CASSSGTYEQYF. CDR3 in DNA: TGCGCCAGCAGCTCCGGGACATACGAGCAGTACTTC.

V usage is TRBV6-5 and J usage is TRBJ1-6; D call uncertain. Trimming removed 0 bases from V and 7 bases from J, with 10 bases in between. CDR3 size: 15 residues. Germline CDR1 is MNHEY and CDR2 is SVGAGI. CDR3 nucleotides: TGTGCCAGCAGTTACTCAAGCAGGTTGAATTCACCCCTCCACTTT. Its protein product is CASSYSSRLNSPLHF.

The chain is built from TRBV5-1 and TRBJ1-2, with 9 bases identical to TRBD1. The germline V gene encodes CDR1 SGHRS and CDR2 YFSETQ. CDR3 length equals 14 residues. The V and J ends lost 5 bases and 8 bases, in that order; junction bases with no gene match: 10. CDR3 in amino acids: CASSSGTGSLGYTF. The DNA for the CDR3 is TGCGCCAGCAGTTCCGGGACAGGGTCTTTGGGCTACACCTTC.

The V call is TRBV1, the J call TRBJ2-2; the D call in the table, TRBD2, was not verified against the DNA. TRBV1 is shown as a pseudogene. The CDR3 sequence is 18 residues long. The CDR3, as DNA: TGCACCAGCAGCCAAGAGATTGGAGGGGCCGCGAACACCGGGGAGCTGTTTTTT. Residues: CTSSQEIGGAANTGELFF.

The genes are TRBV7-3 and TRBJ2-2; D remains ambiguous. The length of the CDR3 is 12 residues. V gave up 8 bases and J gave up 7 bases, with 11 bases separating them. Germline CDR1 SGHTA, CDR2 FQGTGA. The CDR3 DNA sequence: TGTGCCAGCTCGGAAGGTGTCGGGGAGCTGTTTTTT. Translation: CASSEGVGELFF. Full variable domain (rest looked up from reference TRBV7-3 and TRBJ2-2): GAGVSQTPSNKVTEKGKYVELRCDPISGHTALYWYRQSLGQGPEFLIYFQGTGAADDSGLPNDRFFAVRPEGSVSTLKIQRTERGDSAVYLCASSEGVGELFFGEGSRLTVL.

The V gene is TRBV5-1, the J gene TRBJ1-1; 7 bases agree with TRBD1. Germline CDR1 reads SGHRS; CDR2 reads YFSETQ. Germline trimming cut 4 bases from V and 0 bases from J; bases unmatched to any gene: 18. This CDR3 is 19 amino acids long. CDR3 loop: CASSPYQTGTDFLNTEAFF. The CDR3 DNA reads TGCGCCAGCAGCCCATACCAAACCGGGACAGATTTTTTGAACACTGAAGCTTTCTTT.

The chain joins TRBV7-2 to TRBJ2-7, with 10 bases matching TRBD1. Germline V gene sequence: CDR1 SGHTA, CDR2 FQGNSA. CDR3 length: 15 amino acids. With 5 bases clipped from V and 3 bases from J, the junction kept 7 bases outside the gene matches. The CDR3 reads CASSPPGQGFYEQYF. Written as DNA, the CDR3 is TGTGCCAGCAGCCCACCGGGACAGGGGTTCTACGAGCAGTACTTC.

The V call is TRBV28, the J call TRBJ1-2; no clear D. Germline V gene sequence: CDR1 MDHEN, CDR2 SYDVKM. The CDR3 runs to 13 residues. V was cut by 2 bases and J by 1 base, with 5 bases left in between. Here the CDR3 reads CASSLPGNYGYTF. CDR3 DNA sequence: TGTGCCAGCAGTTTACCCGGTAACTATGGCTACACCTTC.

This rearrangement joins TRBV19 to TRBJ2-5; 15 bases map to TRBD2. The CDR3 covers 16 residues. After removal of 3 bases from V and 5 bases from J, the junction contained 4 bases not matched to a gene. Looked up from germline, CDR1 is LNHDA and CDR2 is SQIVND (reference sequence). The CDR3 DNA is TGTGCCAGTAGTATCGGACTAGCGGGGGGGCAGGAGACCCAGTACTTC. Encoded protein: CASSIGLAGGQETQYF.

J is TRBJ1-1 and V is TRBV5-4, with 11 bases fitting TRBD1. Germline values: CDR1 SGHNT, CDR2 YYREEE (reference sequence). The CDR3 has 17 residues. The V and J ends lost 4 bases and 3 bases, in that order; junction bases with no gene match: 11. CDR3 nucleotides: TGTGCCAGCAGCCAAGGGACAGGGGGAAATTTCCACACTGAAGCTTTCTTT. Protein product: CASSQGTGGNFHTEAFF.

This clone appeared a single time. The chain uses TRBV28 and TRBJ2-5; D is uncertain. The CDR3 runs 12 residues. Between the trimmed V and J ends, which lost 3 bases and 5 bases, there was a span of 7 bases. CDR1 is MDHEN and CDR2 is SYDVKM in the germline V gene. The CDR3 is CASSLSRETQYF. As DNA, the CDR3 is TGTGCCAGCAGTTTGAGCCGGGAGACCCAGTACTTC.

The V and J genes are TRBV10-3 and TRBJ1-1; no reliable D call. CDR3 length equals 13 residues. Germline assignment: CDR1 ENHRY and CDR2 SYGVKD. The V and J ends lost 1 base and 8 bases respectively, with 11 bases between them. CDR3 sequence (DNA): TGTGCCATCAGTGAGTGGACCGTTAAGGAAGCTTTCTTT. It translates to CAISEWTVKEAFF.

The genes are TRBV6-5 and TRBJ1-1; 7 nucleotides line up with TRBD1. CDR3 size: 13 residues. The V gene end was trimmed by 7 bases and the J gene end by 4 bases; junction bases not matched to a gene: 6. Germline CDR1 and CDR2: MNHEY and SVGAGI. CDR3 sequence (DNA): TGTGCCAGCAAAACAGGGGTGGGCACTGAAGCTTTCTTT. Translating gives CASKTGVGTEAFF.

This chain joins TRBV7-9 and TRBJ2-5; no reliable D call. The DNA end favors TRBJ2-7, so the J call may be wrong. Germline CDR1 is SEHNR and CDR2 is FQNEAQ (reference sequence). CDR3 size: 15 residues. The CDR3 region is CASSPKALLGYEQYF. The CDR3 DNA reads TGTGCCAGCAGCCCAAAGGCGCTCCTAGGATACGAGCAGTACTTC.

The chain joins TRBV5-1 to TRBJ2-1; 7 bases fit TRBD2. There are 13 residues in the CDR3. Losses at the gene ends were 2 bases for V and 10 bases for J; bases not matched to a gene: 6. Germline V gene data show CDR1 as SGHRS and CDR2 as YFSETQ. The CDR3 coding sequence is TGCGCCAGCAGCTTTACGGGGGGTGCCGAGCAGTTCTTC. Amino acid sequence: CASSFTGGAEQFF. The full variable domain, rest sourced from reference TRBV5-1 and TRBJ2-1, is KAGVTQTPRYLIKTRGQQVTLSCSPISGHRSVSWYQQTPGQGLQFLFEYFSETQRNKGNFPGRFSGRQFSNSRSEMNVSTLELGDSALYLCASSFTGGAEQFFGPGTRLTVL.

This clone was counted only a few times. The chain has TRBV28 and TRBJ2-7, with D maybe TRBD2 (7 bases). This CDR3 region has 13 residues. The V end was cut by 3 bases, the J end by 6 bases, with 12 bases between. The germline V gene has CDR1 MDHEN and CDR2 SYDVKM. This chain's CDR3 is CASSFRGAPEQYF. The DNA of the CDR3 is TGTGCCAGCAGTTTTCGGGGGGCACCCGAGCAGTACTTC. Complete variable domain (other parts from reference TRBV28 and TRBJ2-7): DVKVTQSSRYLVKRTGEKVFLECVQDMDHENMFWYRQDPGLGLRLIYFSYDVKMKEKGDIPEGYSVSREKKERFSLILESASTNQTSMYLCASSFRGAPEQYFGPGTRLTVT.

The V and J genes are TRBV6-5 and TRBJ2-7, with D tentatively TRBD1 (6 bases). The CDR3 loop spans 11 amino acids. CDR1 MNHEY and CDR2 SVGAGI come from the germline V gene. Trimming cost V 6 bases and J 4 bases, with 7 bases left between them. The CDR3 sequence: CASRQGYEQYF. The CDR3 coding sequence is TGTGCCAGCAGACAGGGTTACGAGCAGTACTTC.